Sequencing of this T cell receptor (beta chain) was carried out in a study of spatial heterogeneity in lung cancer. Looking at the study overall: A consistent excess of beta-chain over alpha-chain sequences was detected. Correlation of TCR transcript counts in tumor regions with a T cell module score from matched bulk RNA-seq was strong.

TCRdb analysed the 5' RACE reads with MiXCR anew, one entry per CDR3 protein. This table holds about 4,500 distinct CDR3 sequences, over 5.5% found once. Losses at the gene ends were 6 bases for V and 4 bases for J; bases not matched to a gene: 9. The CDR3 has 15 amino acids. Germline values: CDR1 MNHEY, CDR2 SVGAGI. Time point described: sample taken at primary tumor resection. The donors comprised some 70 untreated early-stage non-small cell lung cancer patients. The study's findings and limits: The estimated TCR-seq coverage of tumor T cells amounted to approximately 7.3% when looking at alpha chains and more than 11% when looking at beta chains. Intratumoral expanded alpha and beta TCR counts were found to track tumor mutation counts.

This clonotype was seen ten or more times. What it recognizes is unknown. The TCR comes from a male donor with early-stage non-small cell lung cancer. The chain joins TRBV6-5 to TRBJ2-1; the match to TRBD1 covers 7 bases. Sequenced material: lung tumor tissue, taken at surgery. CDR3 in amino acids: CASRPPGQKYNEQFF. The CDR3 DNA reads as TGTGCCAGCAGGCCCCCGGGACAGAAATACAATGAGCAGTTCTTC.